Each of the 16 T cell receptor beta chains below was sequenced from the same sample in a study of blood T cell repertoires in COVID-19. TCRdb's copy holds only in-frame clones and misses some; the assay was immunoSEQ multiplex PCR. The top ten hold approximately 0.5% of the sample, which has about 200,000 clones, about nine tenths seen once. The source material was peripheral blood. The receptors derive from a man between 50 and 59 years old with acute or convalescent COVID-19.

The genes are TRBV9 and TRBJ1-2; D is ambiguous. Germline V gene lookup returns CDR1 SGDLS and CDR2 YYNGEE. V was shortened by 4 bases and J by 1 base, with 8 bases between the two germline ends. This CDR3 region has 13 residues. This CDR3 reads CASSSADNYGYTF. The CDR3 DNA reads as TGTGCCAGCAGCTCCGCGGATAACTATGGCTACACCTTC. The entire variable domain, with the rest obtained from reference TRBV9 and TRBJ1-2, is as follows: DSGVTQTPKHLITATGQRVTLRCSPRSGDLSVYWYQQSLDQGLQFLIQYYNGEERAKGNILERFSAQQFPDLHSELNLSSLELGDSALYFCASSSADNYGYTFGSGTRLTVV.

The genes are TRBV7-8 and TRBJ1-1, with 7 bases lining up with TRBD1. J gave up 1 base and V 3 bases, and 8 bases lay outside the gene matches. The CDR3 extends over 16 amino acids. The germline V gene has CDR1 SGHVS and CDR2 FQNEAQ. CDR3 in DNA: TGTGCCAGCAGCTTTAGGAGGGGGCGGGGGAACACTGAAGCTTTCTTT. Its translation is CASSFRRGRGNTEAFF. The full variable domain, with the rest looked up from reference TRBV7-8 and TRBJ1-1, is GAGVSQSPRYKVAKRGQDVALRCDPISGHVSLFWYQQALGQGPEFLTYFQNEAQLDKSGLPSDRFFAERPEGSVSTLKIQRTQQEDSAVYLCASSFRRGRGNTEAFFGQGTRLTVV.

The chain combines TRBV28 with TRBJ2-1, with TRBD2 matching over 11 bases. This CDR3 has 15 residues. The V gene's germline CDR1 is MDHEN and CDR2 SYDVKM. Trimming at V came to 4 bases and at J to 5 bases, leaving 4 bases not matched to a gene. The chain's CDR3 is CASSSTSGTHNEQFF. CDR3 DNA: TGTGCCAGCAGTTCGACTAGCGGGACCCACAATGAGCAGTTCTTC. The full variable domain, completed using reference TRBV28 and TRBJ2-1, is DVKVTQSSRYLVKRTGEKVFLECVQDMDHENMFWYRQDPGLGLRLIYFSYDVKMKEKGDIPEGYSVSREKKERFSLILESASTNQTSMYLCASSSTSGTHNEQFFGPGTRLTVL.

This chain joins TRBV3-1 (or the pseudogene TRBV3-2) and TRBJ2-1; 8 nucleotides agree with TRBD2. The V and J ends lost 6 bases and 1 base, in that order; junction bases with no gene match: 5. The CDR3 has 15 residues. Germline V gene lookup returns CDR1 LGHDT and CDR2 YNNKEL (reference sequence). The CDR3 DNA reads as TGTGCCAGCAGGCAGCTAGCGGGTTCCTACAATGAGCAGTTCTTC. Its translation: CASRQLAGSYNEQFF.

This chain links TRBV18 with TRBJ1-5; TRBD1 might be the D (5 bases). V was trimmed by 3 bases and J by 5 bases, leaving 8 bases between them. Germline CDR1 is KGHSH and CDR2 is LQKENI. This CDR3 is 13 amino acids long. The CDR3 protein is CASSPTADQPQHF. CDR3 bases: TGTGCCAGCTCACCGACAGCTGATCAGCCCCAGCATTTT.

The chain recombines TRBV5-1 with TRBJ2-1; 8 bases are a match to TRBD1. Trimming cost V 1 base and J 4 bases; bases outside gene matches: 13. CDR1 SGHRS and CDR2 YFSETQ come from the germline V gene. The CDR3 consists of 18 residues. CDR3 nucleotide sequence: TGCGCCAGCAGCTTGACTTTCCAGGGGGCTCTTCTATACAATGAGCAGTTCTTC. It translates to CASSLTFQGALLYNEQFF.

This sequence joins TRBV7-8 and TRBJ1-3; D might be TRBD1 (5 bases). The V end was cut by 1 base, the J end by 2 bases, with 9 bases between. Germline V gives CDR1 SGHVS, CDR2 FQNEAQ. The CDR3 totals 15 residues. The CDR3 sequence is CASSLVGRAGNTIYF. CDR3 in DNA: TGTGCCAGCAGCTTAGTGGGCAGGGCTGGAAACACCATATATTTT.

V is TRBV2 and J is TRBJ1-2; the D gene is possibly TRBD1 (6 bases). The V end was cut by 1 base, the J end by 6 bases, with 9 bases between. From germline, CDR1 is SNHLY and CDR2 FYNNEI. The CDR3 totals 13 residues. The CDR3 sequence is CASSEGEGDGYTF. The CDR3, as DNA: TGTGCCAGCAGTGAAGGTGAGGGGGATGGCTACACCTTC.

The genes are TRBV7-7 and TRBJ1-1; D is ambiguous. The CDR3 covers 13 residues. Trimming cost V 1 base and J 1 base, with 4 bases left between them. The V gene's germline CDR1 is SSHAT and CDR2 FNYEAQ (reference sequence). The CDR3 nucleotides read TGTGCCAGCAGCTTAGACAGGAACACTGAAGCTTTCTTT. Amino acids: CASSLDRNTEAFF.

The chain uses TRBV9 and TRBJ2-1; tentatively, D is TRBD2 (6 bases). CDR3 length: 18 amino acids. In germline, CDR1 is SGDLS, CDR2 YYNGEE. With 4 bases removed from V and 4 bases from J, the gap between germline ends came to 24 bases. CDR3 bases: TGTGCCAGCAGCCTTTCTGGGGGAACTAGCCTGACGTACAATGAGCAGTTCTTC. Translated, it gives CASSLSGGTSLTYNEQFF. Using reference TRBV9 and TRBJ2-1 for the parts outside the CDR3, the full variable domain is DSGVTQTPKHLITATGQRVTLRCSPRSGDLSVYWYQQSLDQGLQFLIQYYNGEERAKGNILERFSAQQFPDLHSELNLSSLELGDSALYFCASSLSGGTSLTYNEQFFGPGTRLTVL.

The chain employs TRBV9 and TRBJ2-1; 8 nucleotides agree with TRBD1. The junction had 7 bases not matched to a gene; V was cut back by 4 bases and J by 4 bases. CDR1 and CDR2 (germline): SGDLS, YYNGEE. CDR3 length: 15 amino acids. DNA of the CDR3: TGTGCCAGCAGCCTTTCGACAGGGGAATACAATGAGCAGTTCTTC. Its protein product is CASSLSTGEYNEQFF.

The rearrangement uses TRBV10-3 and TRBJ1-3, with D perhaps matching TRBD1 (5 bases). Per the germline V gene, CDR1 is ENHRY and CDR2 is SYGVKD. The CDR3 loop spans 15 amino acids. The V gene lost 6 bases and the J gene lost 0 bases, with 12 bases spanning the gap. This CDR3 is CAIRIGTFSGNTIYF. The CDR3 DNA sequence: TGTGCCATCAGAATAGGGACTTTCTCTGGAAACACCATATATTTT.

V gene TRBV28 combines with J gene TRBJ2-2, with D possibly matching TRBD1 (5 bases). This CDR3 region has 15 residues. The V and J ends lost 7 bases and 0 bases respectively, with 12 bases between them. Germline CDR1 MDHEN, CDR2 SYDVKM. The chain's CDR3 is CASTWGRTNTGELFF. Written as DNA, the CDR3 is TGTGCCAGCACCTGGGGCAGAACGAACACCGGGGAGCTGTTTTTT.

The chain employs TRBV28 and TRBJ1-2; no firm D call. The CDR3 has 14 amino acids. The V end lost 4 bases, the J end lost 8 bases, and 17 bases lay between the germline ends. Germline CDR1 reads MDHEN; CDR2 reads SYDVKM. For the CDR3, the DNA is TGTGCCAGCAGTTCCTCCAGCGCACTTTGGGGCTACACCTTC. This codes for CASSSSSALWGYTF.

CDR3 residues: CASSRAGRSYEQYF. CDR3 nucleotide sequence: TGTGCCAGCAGCCGCGCGGGGAGATCCTACGAGCAGTACTTC. This chain connects TRBV28 to TRBJ2-7; perhaps TRBD2 as D (6 bases). V lost 6 bases, J lost 1 base, and 13 bases lay in between. Germline CDR1 reads MDHEN; CDR2 reads SYDVKM. The CDR3 runs to 14 residues. The full variable domain, its missing parts supplied by reference TRBV28 and TRBJ2-7, is DVKVTQSSRYLVKRTGEKVFLECVQDMDHENMFWYRQDPGLGLRLIYFSYDVKMKEKGDIPEGYSVSREKKERFSLILESASTNQTSMYLCASSRAGRSYEQYFGPGTRLTVT.

This chain joins TRBV25-1 and TRBJ1-6, with no clear D. This CDR3 is 13 amino acids long. V shed 2 bases and J shed 13 bases, with 12 bases lying between them. Germline V CDR1 and CDR2: MGHDK, SYGVNS. The CDR3 coding sequence is TGTGCCAGCAGTGAAGTCGGGATGTCTCCCCTCCACTTT. Residues: CASSEVGMSPLHF.